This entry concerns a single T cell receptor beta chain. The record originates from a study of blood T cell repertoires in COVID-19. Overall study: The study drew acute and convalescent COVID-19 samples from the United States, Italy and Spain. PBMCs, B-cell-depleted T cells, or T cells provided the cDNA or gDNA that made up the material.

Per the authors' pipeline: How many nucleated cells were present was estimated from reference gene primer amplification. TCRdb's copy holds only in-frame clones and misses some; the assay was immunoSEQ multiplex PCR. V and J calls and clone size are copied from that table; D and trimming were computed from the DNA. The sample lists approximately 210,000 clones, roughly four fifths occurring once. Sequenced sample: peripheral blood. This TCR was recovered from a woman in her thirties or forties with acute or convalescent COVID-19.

This CDR3 reads CASDTGNYGYTF. Written as DNA, the CDR3 is TGTGCCAGTGATACCGGGAACTATGGCTACACCTTC. This sequence joins TRBV6-1 and TRBJ1-2, with no clear D. CDR3 length: 12 amino acids. Germline V gene data show CDR1 as MNHNS and CDR2 as SASEGT. The V end was cut by 9 bases, the J end by 2 bases, with 10 bases between.